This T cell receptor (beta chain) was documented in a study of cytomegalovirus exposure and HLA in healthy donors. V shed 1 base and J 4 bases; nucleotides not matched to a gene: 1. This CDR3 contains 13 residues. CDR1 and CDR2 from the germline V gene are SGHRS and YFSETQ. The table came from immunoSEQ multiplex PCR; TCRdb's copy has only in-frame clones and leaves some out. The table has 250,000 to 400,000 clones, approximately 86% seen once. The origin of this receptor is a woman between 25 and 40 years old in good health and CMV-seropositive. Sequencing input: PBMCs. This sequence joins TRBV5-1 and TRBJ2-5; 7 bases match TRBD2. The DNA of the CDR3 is TGCGCCAGCAGCTTGTCGGGAGGAGAGACCCAGTACTTC. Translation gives CASSLSGGETQYF.